This paragraph reports one T cell receptor beta chain. Its antigen remains unidentified. The sample comes from a study of blood T cells in healthy people across ages. Study results and limitations: Observed TCR beta diversity showed a strong correlation with the percentage of naive T cells as measured by flow cytometry. The unknown donor CMV status may have confounded expanded clonotype changes. Long-lived donors carried more naive CD4+ cells and greater diversity than aged donors.

The use of a sample-barcoded 5' primer and a J-beta primer mix characterized a second PCR of roughly 7 to 12 cycles. TCRdb redid the calling of the 5' RACE reads with MiXCR, one entry per CDR3 protein. Among roughly 1,300,000 distinct CDR3 sequences, approximately 59% were seen once, and the ten largest hold about 6.3%. Germline V lookup: CDR1 SEHNR, CDR2 FQNEAQ (reference sequence). This CDR3 comprises 12 residues. The J segment lost 2 bases and the V segment lost 8 bases, leaving 3 bases of the junction unmatched. The receptor was isolated from a man aged 18 to 30 in good health. What was sequenced was blood. The rearrangement links TRBV7-9 to TRBJ2-7; 7 nucleotides line up with TRBD2. This CDR3 reads CASDGGAYEQYF. The DNA of the CDR3 is TGTGCCAGCGATGGGGGGGCCTACGAGCAGTACTTC.